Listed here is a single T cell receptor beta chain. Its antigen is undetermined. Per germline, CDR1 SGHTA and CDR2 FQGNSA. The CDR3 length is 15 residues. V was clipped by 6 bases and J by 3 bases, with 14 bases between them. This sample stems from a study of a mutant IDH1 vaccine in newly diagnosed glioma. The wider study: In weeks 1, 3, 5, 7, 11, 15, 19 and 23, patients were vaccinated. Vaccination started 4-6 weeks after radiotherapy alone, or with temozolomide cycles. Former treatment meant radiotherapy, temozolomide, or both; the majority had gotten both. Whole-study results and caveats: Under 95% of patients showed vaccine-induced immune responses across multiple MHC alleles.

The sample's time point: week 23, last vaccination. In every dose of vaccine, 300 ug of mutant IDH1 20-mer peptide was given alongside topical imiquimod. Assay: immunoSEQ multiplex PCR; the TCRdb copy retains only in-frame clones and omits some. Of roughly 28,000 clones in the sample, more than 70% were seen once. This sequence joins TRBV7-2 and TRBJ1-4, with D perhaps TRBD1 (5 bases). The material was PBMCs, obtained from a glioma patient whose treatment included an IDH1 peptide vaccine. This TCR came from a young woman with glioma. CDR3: CASRERRGANEKLFF. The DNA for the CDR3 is TGTGCCAGCAGAGAAAGGCGGGGGGCTAATGAAAAACTGTTTTTT.